The entry below gives a single TCR beta chain sequence along with its context. Its antigen is unknown. The data were obtained in a study of post-analysis software for immune sequencing data. Overall study results and limits: Higher frequency in patients than in controls was seen for roughly five TRBV segments, with TRBV5-6, TRBV5-1 and TRBV20-1 among them.

TCR beta libraries were prepared from cDNA with unique molecular identifiers. One entry per CDR3 protein results from TCRdb running MiXCR on the PCR reads. The repertoire holds about 820,000 distinct CDR3 sequences, approximately 53% seen once, with approximately 4.2% in the top ten. The germline CDR1 and CDR2 sequences are SEHNR and FQNEAQ (reference sequence). The CDR3 runs 16 residues. The V and J ends lost 4 bases and 3 bases, in that order; junction bases with no gene match: 12. This clonotype was obtained from a girl between 10 and 17 years old with multiple sclerosis. Sample: blood. The rearrangement uses TRBV7-9 and TRBJ2-7; TRBD2 matches 7 bases. The CDR3 region is CASSSTGTGRIYEQYF. The CDR3 DNA follows: TGTGCCAGCAGCTCGACCGGGACCGGGAGGATCTACGAGCAGTACTTC.